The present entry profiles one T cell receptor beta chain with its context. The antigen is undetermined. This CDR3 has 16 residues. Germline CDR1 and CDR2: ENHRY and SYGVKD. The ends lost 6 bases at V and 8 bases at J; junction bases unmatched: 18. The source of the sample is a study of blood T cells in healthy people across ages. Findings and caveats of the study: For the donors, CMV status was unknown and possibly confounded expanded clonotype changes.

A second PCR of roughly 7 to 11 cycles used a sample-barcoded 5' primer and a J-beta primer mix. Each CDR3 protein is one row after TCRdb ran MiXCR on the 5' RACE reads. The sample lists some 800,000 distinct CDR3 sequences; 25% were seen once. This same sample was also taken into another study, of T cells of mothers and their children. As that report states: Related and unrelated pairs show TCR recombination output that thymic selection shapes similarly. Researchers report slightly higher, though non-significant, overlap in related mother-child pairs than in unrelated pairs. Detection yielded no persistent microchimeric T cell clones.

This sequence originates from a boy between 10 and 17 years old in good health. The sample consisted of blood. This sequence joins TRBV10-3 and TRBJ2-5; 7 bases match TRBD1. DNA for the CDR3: TGTGCCATCAGGGCCCGCCTGGACAGGAAAAGAGATACCCAGTACTTC. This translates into CAIRARLDRKRDTQYF.